This TCR beta chain was sequenced during a study of early T cells in non-severe SARS-CoV-2 infection. This clonotype was observed many times. V was trimmed by 5 bases and J by 8 bases, leaving 24 bases between them. This CDR3 comprises 17 residues. TCRdb used MiXCR to reprocess the 5' RACE reads, holding one entry per CDR3 protein. The data contain tens of thousands of distinct CDR3 sequences, about 4.9% of them seen just once; the ten biggest clones take up approximately 5%. The V call is TRBV12-3 or TRBV12-4, the J call TRBJ1-4, with D perhaps TRBD1 (6 bases). The TCR originated in an adult who was a healthcare worker with PCR-confirmed SARS-CoV-2 infection or an uninfected control (not recorded which). The source was whole blood, collected at baseline. The CDR3 sequence: CASSTHARGGRGEKLFF. Here the CDR3 DNA reads TGTGCCAGCAGTACCCACGCGAGAGGGGGTCGAGGGGAAAAACTGTTTTTT.